A single sample is the source of the 11 T cell receptor beta chains below, sequenced in a study of blood T cell repertoires in COVID-19. Libraries were prepared by immunoSEQ multiplex PCR; TCRdb keeps only in-frame clonotypes and omits some of them. The sample yields about 67,000 clones, around 88% seen once. The specimen was peripheral blood. These receptors were collected from an elderly woman with acute or convalescent COVID-19.

This clone has only a few counts. The chain combines TRBV2 with TRBJ1-5; TRBD1 might be the D (5 bases). Trimming pared 4 bases from V and 3 bases from J, leaving 7 bases between. Germline CDR1 is SNHLY and CDR2 is FYNNEI. This CDR3 comprises 13 residues. This CDR3 reads CASSGQLNQPQHF. The CDR3, as DNA: TGTGCCAGCAGTGGACAGCTCAATCAGCCCCAGCATTTT.

The chain recombines TRBV27 with TRBJ1-2; the D gene is possibly TRBD1 (5 bases). The CDR3 is 15 residues long. The V and J ends lost 6 bases and 1 base respectively, with 15 bases between them. Germline V gives CDR1 MNHEY, CDR2 SMNVEV (reference sequence). CDR3 region: CASSLGGWDNYGYTF. The CDR3 nucleotides read TGTGCCAGCAGCCTTGGGGGGTGGGATAACTATGGCTACACCTTC.

Regarding this clone: Other DNA sequences in the sample encode the same CDR3. J is TRBJ2-7 and V is TRBV18; D may be TRBD1 (5 bases). The CDR3 is made up of 14 amino acids. Germline assignment: CDR1 KGHSH and CDR2 LQKENI. V shed 1 base and J shed 3 bases, with 10 bases lying between them. The CDR3 is CASSPQGSSYEQYF. CDR3 bases: TGTGCCAGCTCACCACAGGGGTCAAGCTACGAGCAGTACTTC.

The V and J genes are TRBV28 and TRBJ2-3; D possibly corresponds to TRBD1 (6 bases). Germline V gene sequence: CDR1 MDHEN, CDR2 SYDVKM. V lost 5 bases and J lost 3, with 12 bases in between. The CDR3 consists of 14 residues. CDR3 nucleotides: TGTGCCAGCAGTAACCCACAGGGTACAGATACGCAGTATTTT. Its translation: CASSNPQGTDTQYF.

The chain links TRBV5-1 to TRBJ1-4; a possible D gene is TRBD1 (5 bases). Trimming left V 0 bases short and J 8 bases short, with 11 bases between. This CDR3 is built from 14 residues. Germline values: CDR1 SGHRS, CDR2 YFSETQ. CDR3 sequence: CASSLGQGGEKLFF. CDR3 DNA sequence: TGCGCCAGCAGCTTGGGCCAGGGCGGCGAAAAACTGTTTTTT.

The V and J genes are TRBV28 and TRBJ2-2; D is ambiguous. Germline V gives CDR1 MDHEN, CDR2 SYDVKM. The CDR3 consists of 12 residues. The V gene lost 6 bases and the J gene lost 6 bases, with 8 bases spanning the gap. Here the CDR3 reads CASRRQAGELFF. In DNA, the CDR3 is TGTGCCAGCAGACGACAAGCCGGGGAGCTGTTTTTT.

The chain couples TRBV5-5 to TRBJ1-2; 8 bases are shared with TRBD1. The CDR3 is 14 residues long. In germline, CDR1 is SGHKS, CDR2 YYEKEE (reference sequence). V was clipped by 0 bases and J by 4 bases; unmatched bases: 2. The chain's CDR3 is CASSLADRGYGYTF. CDR3 coding DNA: TGTGCCAGCAGCTTGGCCGACAGGGGCTATGGCTACACCTTC.

The chain carries TRBV3-1 (or the pseudogene TRBV3-2) and TRBJ1-1, with TRBD1 as a possible D gene (5 bases). The germline gives CDR1 LGHDT, CDR2 YNNKEL (reference sequence). V was pared by 0 bases and J by 4 bases, with 12 bases between. The CDR3 has 15 amino acids. The CDR3 DNA reads TGTGCCAGCAGCCAAGAGGCAGGGTTGGGCACTGAAGCTTTCTTT. It specifies CASSQEAGLGTEAFF.

The CDR3 nucleotides read TGTGCCAGCAGCTCACAGCAGGTTTCAAACGAGCAGTACTTC. Amino acids: CASSSQQVSNEQYF. J is TRBJ2-7 and V is TRBV7-2, with no clear D. The CDR3 is 14 residues long. Germline loops: CDR1 SGHTA, CDR2 FQGNSA. V was trimmed by 4 bases and J by 5 bases, leaving 15 bases between them.

V gene TRBV6-5 combines with J gene TRBJ2-1; TRBD1 might be the D (5 bases). The length of the CDR3 is 13 residues. V gave up 4 bases and J gave up 2 bases, with 6 bases separating them. Germline values: CDR1 MNHEY, CDR2 SVGAGI. The CDR3 sequence: CASSWGTYNEQFF. CDR3 DNA: TGTGCCAGCAGTTGGGGCACCTACAATGAGCAGTTCTTC.

The chain links TRBV5-1 to TRBJ1-1, with D tentatively TRBD1 (5 bases). The CDR3 contains 14 residues. V was trimmed by 2 bases and J by 0 bases, leaving 8 bases between them. Germline V gene lookup returns CDR1 SGHRS and CDR2 YFSETQ. As DNA, the CDR3 is TGCGCCAGCAGCTTCCAGGGCTTGAACACTGAAGCTTTCTTT. The encoded protein is CASSFQGLNTEAFF. The variable domain in full, with the rest retrieved from reference TRBV5-1 and TRBJ1-1, is KAGVTQTPRYLIKTRGQQVTLSCSPISGHRSVSWYQQTPGQGLQFLFEYFSETQRNKGNFPGRFSGRQFSNSRSEMNVSTLELGDSALYLCASSFQGLNTEAFFGQGTRLTVV.